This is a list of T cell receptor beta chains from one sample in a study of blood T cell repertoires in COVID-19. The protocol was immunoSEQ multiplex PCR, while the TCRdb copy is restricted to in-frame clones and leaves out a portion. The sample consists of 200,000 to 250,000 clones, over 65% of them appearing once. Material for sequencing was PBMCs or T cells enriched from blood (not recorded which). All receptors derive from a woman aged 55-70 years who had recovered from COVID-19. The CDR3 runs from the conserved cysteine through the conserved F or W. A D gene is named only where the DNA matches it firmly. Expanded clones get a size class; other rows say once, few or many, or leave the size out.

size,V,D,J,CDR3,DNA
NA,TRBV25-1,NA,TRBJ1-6,CASTTGQYNSPLHF,TGTGCCAGCACAACTGGACAGTATAATTCACCCCTCCACTTT
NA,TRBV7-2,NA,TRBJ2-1,CASSLAPGTPNEQFF,TGTGCCAGCAGCTTAGCGCCCGGGACACCTAATGAGCAGTTCTTC
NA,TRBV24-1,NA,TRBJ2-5,CATSGGAGQETQYF,TGTGCCACCAGCGGAGGGGCGGGACAAGAGACCCAGTACTTC
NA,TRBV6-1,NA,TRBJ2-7,CASSETPFLAEQYF,TGTGCCAGCAGTGAAACTCCCTTCCTTGCCGAGCAGTACTTC
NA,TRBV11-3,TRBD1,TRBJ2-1,CASSVETGGNEQFF,TGTGCCAGCAGCGTAGAGACAGGGGGCAATGAGCAGTTCTTC
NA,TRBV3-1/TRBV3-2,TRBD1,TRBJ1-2,CASSQGAGGMGYGYTF,TGTGCCAGCAGCCAAGGAGCAGGGGGCATGGGCTATGGCTACACCTTC
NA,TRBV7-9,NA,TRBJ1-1,CASSLGYQENTEAFF,TGTGCCAGCAGCTTGGGTTATCAGGAGAACACTGAAGCTTTCTTT
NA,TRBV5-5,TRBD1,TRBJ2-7,CASSRTGLHHEQYF,TGTGCCAGCAGCCGGACAGGGCTTCACCACGAGCAGTACTTC
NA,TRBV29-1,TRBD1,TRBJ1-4,CSVGRGQGGEKLFF,TGCAGCGTTGGTCGAGGACAGGGTGGTGAAAAACTGTTTTTT
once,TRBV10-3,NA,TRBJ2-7,CAISESRGGLLSYEQYF,TGTGCCATCAGTGAGTCGAGAGGGGGTCTCCTCTCCTACGAGCAGTACTTC
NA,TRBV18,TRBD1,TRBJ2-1,CASSRSQGQGYYNEQFF,TGTGCCAGCTCACGTAGCCAGGGACAGGGATATTACAATGAGCAGTTCTTC
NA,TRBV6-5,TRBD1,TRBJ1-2,CASNKQGAQRDRTF,TGTGCCAGCAACAAACAGGGGGCGCAGAGGGATCGCACCTTC
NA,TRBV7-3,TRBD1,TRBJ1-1,CASSPGDRVSEAFF,TGTGCCAGCAGCCCAGGGGACAGGGTCAGTGAAGCTTTCTTT
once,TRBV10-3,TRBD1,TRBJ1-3,CAISGDRSGGNTIYF,TGTGCCATCAGCGGGGACAGGTCCGGGGGAAACACCATATATTTT
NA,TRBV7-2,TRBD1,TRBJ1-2,CASSLAGQGNYGYTF,TGTGCCAGCAGCTTAGCGGGACAGGGGAACTATGGCTACACCTTC
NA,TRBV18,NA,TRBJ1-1,CASSLDPTGTEAFF,TGTGCCAGCTCACTGGACCCGACGGGAACTGAAGCTTTCTTT
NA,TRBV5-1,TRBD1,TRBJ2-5,CASSYRTGSGETQYF,TGCGCCAGCAGCTACCGGACAGGGTCGGGGGAGACCCAGTACTTC
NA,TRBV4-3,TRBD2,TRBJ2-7,CASSQERLAYEQYF,TGCGCCAGCAGCCAAGAAAGACTAGCGTACGAGCAGTACTTC
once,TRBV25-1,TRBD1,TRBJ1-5,CASARTGRDQPQHF,TGTGCCAGCGCCAGGACAGGGAGGGACCAGCCCCAGCATTTT
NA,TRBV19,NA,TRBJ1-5,CASSLGLQGNQPQHF,TGTGCCAGTAGTCTCGGACTTCAGGGGAATCAGCCCCAGCATTTT
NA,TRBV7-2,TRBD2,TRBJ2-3,CASRLAGASTDTQYF,TGTGCCAGCAGACTAGCGGGGGCTAGCACAGATACGCAGTATTTT
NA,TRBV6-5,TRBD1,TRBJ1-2,CASSQDRLYGYGYTF,TGTGCCAGCAGTCAGGACAGGTTGTACGGCTATGGCTACACCTTC
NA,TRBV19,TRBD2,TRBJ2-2,CASSRGLAGALTGELFF,TGTGCCAGTAGCCGAGGACTAGCGGGAGCGCTCACCGGGGAGCTGTTTTTT
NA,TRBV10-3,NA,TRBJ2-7,CAIGRRDEQYF,TGTGCCATCGGGCGTCGTGACGAGCAGTACTTC
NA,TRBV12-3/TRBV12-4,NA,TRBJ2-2,CASRPQVTGELFF,TGTGCCAGCAGACCCCAGGTCACCGGGGAGCTGTTTTTT
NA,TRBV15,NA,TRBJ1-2,CATSRDHGQGYGYTF,TGTGCCACCAGCAGAGATCATGGTCAGGGGTATGGCTACACCTTC
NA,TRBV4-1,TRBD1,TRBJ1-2,CASSQNPGQGSWGYTF,TGCGCCAGCAGCCAGAACCCGGGACAGGGCTCTTGGGGCTACACCTTC
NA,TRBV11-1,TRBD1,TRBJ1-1,CASIKDRGDTEAFF,TGTGCCAGCATCAAGGACAGGGGGGACACTGAAGCTTTCTTT
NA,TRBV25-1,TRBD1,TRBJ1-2,CADRIYGYTF,TGTGCGGACAGGATCTACGGCTACACCTTC
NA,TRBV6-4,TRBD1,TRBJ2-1,CASSHGQGEQFF,TGTGCCAGCAGCCACGGACAGGGAGAGCAGTTCTTC
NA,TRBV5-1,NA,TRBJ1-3,CASSSYRADSGNTIYF,TGCGCCAGCAGCTCGTACAGGGCAGACTCTGGAAACACCATATATTTT
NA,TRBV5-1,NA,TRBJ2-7,CASSPGPRQSSYEQYF,TGCGCCAGCAGCCCTGGGCCCCGACAGAGCTCCTACGAGCAGTACTTC
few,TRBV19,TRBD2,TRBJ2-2,CASSMQGGSYGELFF,TGTGCCAGTAGTATGCAGGGAGGGTCCTACGGGGAGCTGTTTTTT
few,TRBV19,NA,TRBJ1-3,CATKSGTGGNTIYF,TGTGCCACCAAAAGCGGGACCGGAGGAAACACCATATATTTT
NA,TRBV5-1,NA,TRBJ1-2,CASSLATGGHGYTF,TGCGCCAGCAGCTTGGCAACCGGGGGGCACGGCTACACCTTC
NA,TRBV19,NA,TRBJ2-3,CASSINSGVTDTQYF,TGTGCCAGTAGTATAAATAGCGGAGTCACAGATACGCAGTATTTT
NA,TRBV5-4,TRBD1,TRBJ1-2,CASSSQGTYGYTF,TGTGCCAGCAGCTCACAGGGGACCTATGGCTACACCTTC
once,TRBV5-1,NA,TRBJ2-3,CASSLVGSTLDTQYF,TGCGCCAGCAGCTTGGTCGGGAGTACATTAGATACGCAGTATTTT
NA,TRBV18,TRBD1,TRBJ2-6,CASSHNGQGHGANVLTF,TGTGCCAGCTCACATAACGGACAGGGCCACGGGGCCAACGTCCTGACTTTC
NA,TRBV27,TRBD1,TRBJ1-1,CASSSGQSFTEAFF,TGTGCCAGCAGTTCGGGACAGTCGTTCACTGAAGCTTTCTTT
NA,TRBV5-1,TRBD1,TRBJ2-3,CASSIRDSRTDTQYF,TGCGCCAGCAGCATCCGGGACAGCCGCACAGATACGCAGTATTTT
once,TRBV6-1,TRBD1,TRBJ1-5,CASSEAAGGQGNQPQHF,TGTGCCAGCAGTGAAGCGGCAGGGGGCCAGGGCAATCAGCCCCAGCATTTT
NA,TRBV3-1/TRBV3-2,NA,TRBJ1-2,CASSQAGTGTNYGYTF,TGTGCCAGCAGCCAGGCAGGAACAGGGACTAACTATGGCTACACCTTC
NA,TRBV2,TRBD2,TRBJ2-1,CASSVEAGVGEQFF,TGTGCCAGCAGTGTTGAAGCGGGAGTGGGTGAGCAGTTCTTC
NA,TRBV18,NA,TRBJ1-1,CASSPQGAEAFF,TGTGCCAGCTCACCGCAAGGGGCCGAAGCTTTCTTT
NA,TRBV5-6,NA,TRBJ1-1,CASRQVQWGTEAFF,TGTGCCAGCAGACAGGTCCAGTGGGGCACTGAAGCTTTCTTT
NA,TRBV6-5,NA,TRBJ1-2,CASSSENYGYTF,TGTGCCAGCAGTTCCGAGAACTATGGCTACACCTTC
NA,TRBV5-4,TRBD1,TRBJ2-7,CASSRGQDPYEQYF,TGTGCCAGCAGCCGGGGACAGGACCCCTACGAGCAGTACTTC
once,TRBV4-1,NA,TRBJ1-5,CASSQDRRGGNQPQHF,TGCGCCAGCAGCCAAGATCGACGTGGAGGCAATCAGCCCCAGCATTTT
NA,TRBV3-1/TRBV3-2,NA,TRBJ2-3,CASSREADYTDTQYF,TGTGCCAGCAGCCGGGAAGCGGACTACACAGATACGCAGTATTTT
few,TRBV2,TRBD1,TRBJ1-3,CASPTEGARGNTIYF,TGTGCCAGCCCAACGGAGGGGGCGCGGGGAAACACCATATATTTT
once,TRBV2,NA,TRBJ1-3,CATKNSGNTIYF,TGTGCCACCAAAAACTCTGGAAACACCATATATTTT